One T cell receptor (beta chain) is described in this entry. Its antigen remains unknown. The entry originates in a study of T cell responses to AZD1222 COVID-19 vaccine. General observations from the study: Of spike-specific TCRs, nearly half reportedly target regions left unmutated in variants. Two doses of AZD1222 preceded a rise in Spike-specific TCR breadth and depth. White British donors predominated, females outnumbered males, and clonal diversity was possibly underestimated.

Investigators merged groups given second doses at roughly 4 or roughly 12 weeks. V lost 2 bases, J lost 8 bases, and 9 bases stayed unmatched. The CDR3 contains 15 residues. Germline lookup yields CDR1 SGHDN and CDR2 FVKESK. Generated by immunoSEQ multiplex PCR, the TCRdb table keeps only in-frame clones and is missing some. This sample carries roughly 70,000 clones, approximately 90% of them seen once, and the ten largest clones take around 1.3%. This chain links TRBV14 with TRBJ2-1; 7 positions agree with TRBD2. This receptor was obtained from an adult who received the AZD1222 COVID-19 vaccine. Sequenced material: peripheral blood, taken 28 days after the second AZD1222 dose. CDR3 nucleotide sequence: TGTGCCAGCAGCCAATTCGGACTAGTAGCCGATGAGCAGTTCTTC. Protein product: CASSQFGLVADEQFF. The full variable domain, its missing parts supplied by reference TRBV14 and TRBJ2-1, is EAGVTQFPSHSVIEKGQTVTLRCDPISGHDNLYWYRRVMGKEIKFLLHFVKESKQDESGMPNNRFLAERTGGTYSTLKVQPAELEDSGVYFCASSQFGLVADEQFFGPGTRLTVL.